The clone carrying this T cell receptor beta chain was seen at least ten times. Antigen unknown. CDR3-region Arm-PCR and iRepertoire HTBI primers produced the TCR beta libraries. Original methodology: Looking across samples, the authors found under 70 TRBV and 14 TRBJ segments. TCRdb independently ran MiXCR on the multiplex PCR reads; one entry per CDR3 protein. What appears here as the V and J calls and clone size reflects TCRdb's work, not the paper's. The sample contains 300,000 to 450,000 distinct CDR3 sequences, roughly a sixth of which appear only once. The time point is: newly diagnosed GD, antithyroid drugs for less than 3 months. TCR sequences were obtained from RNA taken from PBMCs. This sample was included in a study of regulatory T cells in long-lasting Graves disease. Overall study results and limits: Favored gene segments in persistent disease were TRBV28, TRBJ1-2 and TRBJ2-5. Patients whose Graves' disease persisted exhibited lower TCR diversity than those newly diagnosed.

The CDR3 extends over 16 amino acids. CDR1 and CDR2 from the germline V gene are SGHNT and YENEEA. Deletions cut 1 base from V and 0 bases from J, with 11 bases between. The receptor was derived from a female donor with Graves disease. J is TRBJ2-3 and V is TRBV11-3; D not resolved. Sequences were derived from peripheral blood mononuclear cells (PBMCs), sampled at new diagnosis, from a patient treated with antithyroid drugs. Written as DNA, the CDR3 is TGTGCCAGCAGCTTAGGAGGACCTTCTAGCACAGATACGCAGTATTTT. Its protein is CASSLGGPSSTDTQYF.